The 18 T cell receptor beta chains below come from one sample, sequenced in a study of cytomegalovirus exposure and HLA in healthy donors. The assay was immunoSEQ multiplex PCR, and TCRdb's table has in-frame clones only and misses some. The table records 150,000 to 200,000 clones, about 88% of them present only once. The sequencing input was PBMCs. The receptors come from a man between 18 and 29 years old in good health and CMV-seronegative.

The CDR3 sequence: CASSYSLREGNNEQFF. The CDR3 region has the DNA TGTGCCAGCAGTTACTCGTTGCGGGAGGGCAACAATGAGCAGTTCTTC. The V call is TRBV6-6, the J call TRBJ2-1, with TRBD2 matching 9 bases. The CDR3 loop spans 16 amino acids. In germline, CDR1 is MNHNY, CDR2 SVGAGI (reference sequence). After removal of 0 bases from V and 5 bases from J, the junction contained 5 bases not matched to a gene.

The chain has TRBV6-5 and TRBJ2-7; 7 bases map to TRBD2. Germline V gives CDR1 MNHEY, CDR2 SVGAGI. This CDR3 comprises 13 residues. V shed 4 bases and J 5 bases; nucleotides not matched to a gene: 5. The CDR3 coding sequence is TGTGCCAGCAGTTGGGCTAGCGGCCACGAGCAGTACTTC. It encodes CASSWASGHEQYF.

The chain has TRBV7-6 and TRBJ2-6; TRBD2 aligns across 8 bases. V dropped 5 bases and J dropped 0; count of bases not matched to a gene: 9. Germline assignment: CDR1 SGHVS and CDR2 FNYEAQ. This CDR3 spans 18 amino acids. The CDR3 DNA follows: TGTGCCAGCAGCCCCTCCGGGACTAGGACCTCTGGGGCCAACGTCCTGACTTTC. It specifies CASSPSGTRTSGANVLTF.

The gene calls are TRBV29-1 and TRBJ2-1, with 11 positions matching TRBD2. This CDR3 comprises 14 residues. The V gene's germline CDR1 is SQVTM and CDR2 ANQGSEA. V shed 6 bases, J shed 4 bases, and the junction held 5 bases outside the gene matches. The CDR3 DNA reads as TGCAGCGTGGAGGGACTAGCGGAGTACAATGAGCAGTTCTTC. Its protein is CSVEGLAEYNEQFF.

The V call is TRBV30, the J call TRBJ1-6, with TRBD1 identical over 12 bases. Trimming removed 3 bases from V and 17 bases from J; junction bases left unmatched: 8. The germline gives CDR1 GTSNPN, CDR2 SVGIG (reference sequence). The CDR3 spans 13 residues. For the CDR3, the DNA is TGTGCCTGGAGCGCGGGGACAGGGGGCTTCGTCCACTTT. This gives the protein CAWSAGTGGFVHF.

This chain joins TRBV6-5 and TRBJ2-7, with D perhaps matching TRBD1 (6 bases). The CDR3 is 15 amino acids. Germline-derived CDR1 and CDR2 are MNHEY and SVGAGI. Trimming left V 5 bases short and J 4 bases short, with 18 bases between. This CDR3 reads CASSRMTEGDYEQYF. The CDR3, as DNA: TGTGCCAGCAGTCGAATGACCGAGGGGGATTACGAGCAGTACTTC.

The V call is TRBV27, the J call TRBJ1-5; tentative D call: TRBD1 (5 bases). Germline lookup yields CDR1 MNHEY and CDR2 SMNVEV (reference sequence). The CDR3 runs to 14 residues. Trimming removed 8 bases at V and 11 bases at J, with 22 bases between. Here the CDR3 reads CASQSPTRGGAQHF. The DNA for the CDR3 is TGTGCCAGCCAGTCACCCACAAGGGGTGGAGCCCAGCATTTT.

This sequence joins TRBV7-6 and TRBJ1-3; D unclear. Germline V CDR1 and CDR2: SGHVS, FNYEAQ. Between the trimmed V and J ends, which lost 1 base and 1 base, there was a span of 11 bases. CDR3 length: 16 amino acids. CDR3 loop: CASSLGEGASGNTIYF. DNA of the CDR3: TGTGCCAGCAGCTTAGGAGAGGGAGCGTCTGGAAACACCATATATTTT. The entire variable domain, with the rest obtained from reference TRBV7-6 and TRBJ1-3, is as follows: GAGVSQSPRYKVTKRGQDVALRCDPISGHVSLYWYRQALGQGPEFLTYFNYEAQQDKSGLPNDRFSAERPEGSISTLTIQRTEQRDSAMYRCASSLGEGASGNTIYFGEGSWLTVV.

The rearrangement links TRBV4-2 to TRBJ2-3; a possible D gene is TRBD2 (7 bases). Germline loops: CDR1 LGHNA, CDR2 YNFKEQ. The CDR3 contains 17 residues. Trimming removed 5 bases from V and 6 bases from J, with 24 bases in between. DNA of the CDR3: TGTGCCAGCAGCATTGGGGGGGCAGGCGTTCCTCGGGATACGCAGTATTTT. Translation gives CASSIGGAGVPRDTQYF.

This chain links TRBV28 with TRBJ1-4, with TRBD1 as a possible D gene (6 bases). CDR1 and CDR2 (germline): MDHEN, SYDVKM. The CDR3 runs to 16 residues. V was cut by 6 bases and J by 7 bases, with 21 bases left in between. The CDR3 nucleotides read TGTGCCAGCAGAAGGGGGGGACGTTCCTTGGGTGAAAAACTGTTTTTT. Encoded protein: CASRRGGRSLGEKLFF.

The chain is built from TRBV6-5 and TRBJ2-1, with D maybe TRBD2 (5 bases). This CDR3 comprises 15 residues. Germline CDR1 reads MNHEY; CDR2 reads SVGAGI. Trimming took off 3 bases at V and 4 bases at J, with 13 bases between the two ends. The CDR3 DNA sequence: TGTGCCAGCAGTTATCCCGGACTGGGATACAATGAGCAGTTCTTC. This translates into CASSYPGLGYNEQFF.

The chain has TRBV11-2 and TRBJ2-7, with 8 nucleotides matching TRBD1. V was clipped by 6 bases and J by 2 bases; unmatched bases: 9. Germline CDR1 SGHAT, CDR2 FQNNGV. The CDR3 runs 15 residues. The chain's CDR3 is CASRSGQGAPYEQYV. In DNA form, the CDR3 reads TGTGCCAGCAGGTCCGGACAGGGAGCCCCCTACGAGCAGTACGTC.

The CDR3 bases are TGTGCCAGCAGCTTAGAGGGCGGGGGGGCGCATGAGCAGTTCTTC. As protein: CASSLEGGGAHEQFF. The chain uses TRBV13 and TRBJ2-1, with 9 positions matching TRBD2. Trimming cost V 1 base and J 8 bases; bases outside gene matches: 6. The CDR3 extends over 15 amino acids. CDR1 and CDR2 from the germline V gene are PRHDT and FYEKMQ (reference sequence).

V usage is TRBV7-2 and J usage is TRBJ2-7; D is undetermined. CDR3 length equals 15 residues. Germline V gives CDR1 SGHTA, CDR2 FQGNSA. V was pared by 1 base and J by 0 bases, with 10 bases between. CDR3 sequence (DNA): TGTGCCAGCAGCTTAGGGCGGCACACCTCCTACGAGCAGTACTTC. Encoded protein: CASSLGRHTSYEQYF. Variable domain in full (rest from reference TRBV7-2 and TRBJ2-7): GAGVSQSPSNKVTEKGKDVELRCDPISGHTALYWYRQSLGQGLEFLIYFQGNSAPDKSGLPSDRFSAERTGGSVSTLTIQRTQQEDSAVYLCASSLGRHTSYEQYFGPGTRLTVT.

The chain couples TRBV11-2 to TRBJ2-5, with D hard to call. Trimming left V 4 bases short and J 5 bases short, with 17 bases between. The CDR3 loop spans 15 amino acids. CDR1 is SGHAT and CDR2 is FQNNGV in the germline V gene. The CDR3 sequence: CASSSGSTKRETQYF. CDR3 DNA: TGTGCCAGCAGCTCCGGGTCTACTAAGAGGGAGACCCAGTACTTC.

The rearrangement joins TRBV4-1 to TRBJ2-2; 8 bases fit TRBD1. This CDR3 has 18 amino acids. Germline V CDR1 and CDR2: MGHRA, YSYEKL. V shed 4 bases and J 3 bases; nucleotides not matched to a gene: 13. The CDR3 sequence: CASSLYSPGQEHTGELFF. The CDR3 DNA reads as TGCGCCAGCAGCCTGTATTCCCCGGGACAGGAGCACACCGGGGAGCTGTTTTTT.

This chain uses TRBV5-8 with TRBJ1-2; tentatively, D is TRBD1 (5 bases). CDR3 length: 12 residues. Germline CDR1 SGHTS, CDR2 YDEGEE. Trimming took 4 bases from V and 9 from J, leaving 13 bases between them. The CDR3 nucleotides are TGTGCCAGCAGCCTGGGGCCCCCCAGCTACACCTTC. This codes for CASSLGPPSYTF.

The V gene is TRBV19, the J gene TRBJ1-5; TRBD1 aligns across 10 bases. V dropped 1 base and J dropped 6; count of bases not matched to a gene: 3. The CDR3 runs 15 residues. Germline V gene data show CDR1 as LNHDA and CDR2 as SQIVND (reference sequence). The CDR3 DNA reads TGTGCCAGTAGTATAGGACAGGGGGCGCCTCAGCCCCAGCATTTT. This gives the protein CASSIGQGAPQPQHF.